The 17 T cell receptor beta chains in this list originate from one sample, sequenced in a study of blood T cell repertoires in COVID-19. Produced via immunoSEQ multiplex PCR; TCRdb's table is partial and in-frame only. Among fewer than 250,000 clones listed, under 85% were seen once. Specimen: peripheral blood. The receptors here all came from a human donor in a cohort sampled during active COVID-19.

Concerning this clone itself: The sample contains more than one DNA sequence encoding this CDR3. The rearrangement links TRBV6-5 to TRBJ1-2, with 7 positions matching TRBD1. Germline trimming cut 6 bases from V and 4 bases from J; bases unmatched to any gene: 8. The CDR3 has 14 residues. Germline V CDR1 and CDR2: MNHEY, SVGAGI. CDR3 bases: TGTGCCAGCAGCTCCAGGGGGTTTGGCTATGGCTACACCTTC. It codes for CASSSRGFGYGYTF.

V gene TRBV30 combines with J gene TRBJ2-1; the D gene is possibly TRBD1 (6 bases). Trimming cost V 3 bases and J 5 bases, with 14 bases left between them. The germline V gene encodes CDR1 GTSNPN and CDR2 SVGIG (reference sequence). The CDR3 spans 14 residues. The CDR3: CAWRLRDNHNEQFF. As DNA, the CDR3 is TGTGCCTGGAGGCTCCGGGACAACCACAATGAGCAGTTCTTC.

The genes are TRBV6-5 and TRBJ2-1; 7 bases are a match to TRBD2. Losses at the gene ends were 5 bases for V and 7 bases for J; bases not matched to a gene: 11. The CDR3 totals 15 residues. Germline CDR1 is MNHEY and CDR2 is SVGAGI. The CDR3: CASSLHPLAPNEQFF. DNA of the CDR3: TGTGCCAGCAGTCTCCACCCACTAGCGCCGAATGAGCAGTTCTTC.

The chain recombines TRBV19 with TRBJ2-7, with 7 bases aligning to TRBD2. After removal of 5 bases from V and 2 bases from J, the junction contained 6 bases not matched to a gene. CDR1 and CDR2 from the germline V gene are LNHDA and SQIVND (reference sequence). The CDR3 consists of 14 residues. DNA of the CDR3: TGTGCCAGTAGTTATAGCGGGCCCCCCTACGAGCAGTACTTC. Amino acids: CASSYSGPPYEQYF.

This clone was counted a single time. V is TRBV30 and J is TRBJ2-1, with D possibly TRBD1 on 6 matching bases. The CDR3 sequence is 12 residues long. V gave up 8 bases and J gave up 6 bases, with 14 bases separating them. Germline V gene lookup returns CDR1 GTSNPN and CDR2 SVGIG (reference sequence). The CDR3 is CAGRDKTNEQFF. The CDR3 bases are TGTGCCGGCCGGGACAAGACCAATGAGCAGTTCTTC.

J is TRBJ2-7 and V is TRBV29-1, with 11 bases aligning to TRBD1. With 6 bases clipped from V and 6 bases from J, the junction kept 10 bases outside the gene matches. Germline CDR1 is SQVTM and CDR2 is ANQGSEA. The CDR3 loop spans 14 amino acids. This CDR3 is CSVALRTGGIEQYF. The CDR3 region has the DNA TGCAGCGTCGCTTTAAGGACAGGGGGCATCGAGCAGTACTTC.

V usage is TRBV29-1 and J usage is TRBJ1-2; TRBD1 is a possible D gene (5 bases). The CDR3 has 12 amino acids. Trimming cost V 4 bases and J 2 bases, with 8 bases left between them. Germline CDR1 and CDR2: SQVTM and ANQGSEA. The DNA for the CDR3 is TGCAGCGTTGCCAGGGCAAACTATGGCTACACCTTC. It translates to CSVARANYGYTF.

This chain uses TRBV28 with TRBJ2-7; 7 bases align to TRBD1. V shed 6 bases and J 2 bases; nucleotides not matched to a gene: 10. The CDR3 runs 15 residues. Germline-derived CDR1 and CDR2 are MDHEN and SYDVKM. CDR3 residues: CASSSPKGATYEQYF. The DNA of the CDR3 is TGTGCCAGCAGCTCCCCCAAGGGGGCCACCTACGAGCAGTACTTC.

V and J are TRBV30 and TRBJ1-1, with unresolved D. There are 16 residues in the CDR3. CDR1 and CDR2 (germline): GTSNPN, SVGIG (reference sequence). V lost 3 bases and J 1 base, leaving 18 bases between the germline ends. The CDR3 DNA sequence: TGTGCCTGGAGATTGGGCAGGTCCCCAGGGAACACTGAAGCTTTCTTT. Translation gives CAWRLGRSPGNTEAFF.

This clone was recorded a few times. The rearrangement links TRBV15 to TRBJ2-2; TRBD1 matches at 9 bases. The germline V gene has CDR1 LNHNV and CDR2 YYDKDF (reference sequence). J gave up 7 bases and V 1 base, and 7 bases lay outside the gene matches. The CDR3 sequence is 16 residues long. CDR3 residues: CATSRGATGGGGELFF. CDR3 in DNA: TGTGCCACCAGCAGAGGGGCTACAGGGGGCGGCGGGGAGCTGTTTTTT.

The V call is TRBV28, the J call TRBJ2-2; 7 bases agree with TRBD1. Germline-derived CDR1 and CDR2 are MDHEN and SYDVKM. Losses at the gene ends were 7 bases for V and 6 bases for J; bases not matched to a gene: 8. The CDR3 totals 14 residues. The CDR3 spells CASTPGGYAGELFF. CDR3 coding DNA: TGTGCCAGCACCCCAGGGGGTTATGCCGGGGAGCTGTTTTTT.

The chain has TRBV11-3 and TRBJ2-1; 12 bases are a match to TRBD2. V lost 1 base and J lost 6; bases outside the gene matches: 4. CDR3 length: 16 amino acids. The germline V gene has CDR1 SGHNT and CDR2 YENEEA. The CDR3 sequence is CASSLVWTSGINEQFF. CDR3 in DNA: TGTGCCAGCAGCTTAGTTTGGACTAGCGGGATCAATGAGCAGTTCTTC.

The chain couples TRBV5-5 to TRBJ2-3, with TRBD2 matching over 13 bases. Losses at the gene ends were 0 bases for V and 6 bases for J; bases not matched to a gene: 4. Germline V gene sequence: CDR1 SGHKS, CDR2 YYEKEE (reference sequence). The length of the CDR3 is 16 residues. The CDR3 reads CASSLGLAGGLDTQYF. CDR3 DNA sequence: TGTGCCAGCAGCTTGGGACTAGCGGGGGGACTGGATACGCAGTATTTT.

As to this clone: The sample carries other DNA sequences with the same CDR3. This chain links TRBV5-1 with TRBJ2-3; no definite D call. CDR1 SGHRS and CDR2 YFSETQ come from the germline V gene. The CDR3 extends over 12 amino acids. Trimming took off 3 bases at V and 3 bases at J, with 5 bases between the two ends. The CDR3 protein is CASSSSTDTQYF. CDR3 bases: TGCGCCAGCAGCTCGTCGACAGATACGCAGTATTTT.

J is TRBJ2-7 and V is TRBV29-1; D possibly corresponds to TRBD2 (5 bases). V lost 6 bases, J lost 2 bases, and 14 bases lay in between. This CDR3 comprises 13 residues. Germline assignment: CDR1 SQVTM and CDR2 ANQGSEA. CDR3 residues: CSVVDFLTYEQYF. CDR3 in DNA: TGCAGCGTCGTGGACTTTCTGACCTACGAGCAGTACTTC.

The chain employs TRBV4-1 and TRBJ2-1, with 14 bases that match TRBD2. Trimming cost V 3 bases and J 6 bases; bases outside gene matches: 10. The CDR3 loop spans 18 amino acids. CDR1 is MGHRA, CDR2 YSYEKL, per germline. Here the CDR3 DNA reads TGCGCCAGCAGCCACCCGGGACTAGCGGGAGCGGCTCTCAATGAGCAGTTCTTC. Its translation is CASSHPGLAGAALNEQFF.

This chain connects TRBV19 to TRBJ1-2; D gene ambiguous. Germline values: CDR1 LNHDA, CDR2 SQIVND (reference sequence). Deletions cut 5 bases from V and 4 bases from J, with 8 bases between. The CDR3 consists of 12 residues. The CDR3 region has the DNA TGTGCCAGTAGTCAACAGCTCTATGGCTACACCTTC. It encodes CASSQQLYGYTF.